The clone carrying this T cell receptor (beta chain) was seen repeatedly, ten times or more. The antigen is undetermined. The V gene's germline CDR1 is SNHLY and CDR2 FYNNEI. This CDR3 has 13 residues. The V end was cut by 9 bases, the J end by 5 bases, with 14 bases between. What was amplified from RNA transcripts were TCR beta CDR3 regions. With the HTBI primer set, the TCR CDR3 went through a first round of RT-PCR. MiXCR, applied by TCRdb to the multiplex PCR reads, yields one record per CDR3 protein. The sample lists some 550,000 distinct CDR3 sequences; around 16% were seen once. This specimen belongs to a study of T cells in Graves' hyperthyroidism and ophthalmopathy. Whole-study context: The initial diagnosis was the point when peripheral blood was collected, ahead of any treatment. General observations from the study: Also found in blood were most expanded thyroid clonotypes above 0.001.

Reasons for excluding patients were uncontrolled infection, other autoimmune disease, pregnancy or lactation. The TCR was taken from a woman aged 40 to 49 with Graves' ophthalmopathy. The chain recombines TRBV2 with TRBJ2-1, with D unclear. Sequences were obtained from blood. CDR3 nucleotide sequence: TGTGCCAGAACAAAGACCATAAACAATGAGCAGTTCTTC. Residues: CARTKTINNEQFF. Based on the CDR3 plus reference TRBV2 and TRBJ2-1, the full variable domain is EPEVTQTPSHQVTQMGQEVILRCVPISNHLYFYWYRQILGQKVEFLVSFYNNEISEKSEIFDDQFSVERPDGSNFTLKIRSTKLEDSAMYFCARTKTINNEQFFGPGTRLTVL.